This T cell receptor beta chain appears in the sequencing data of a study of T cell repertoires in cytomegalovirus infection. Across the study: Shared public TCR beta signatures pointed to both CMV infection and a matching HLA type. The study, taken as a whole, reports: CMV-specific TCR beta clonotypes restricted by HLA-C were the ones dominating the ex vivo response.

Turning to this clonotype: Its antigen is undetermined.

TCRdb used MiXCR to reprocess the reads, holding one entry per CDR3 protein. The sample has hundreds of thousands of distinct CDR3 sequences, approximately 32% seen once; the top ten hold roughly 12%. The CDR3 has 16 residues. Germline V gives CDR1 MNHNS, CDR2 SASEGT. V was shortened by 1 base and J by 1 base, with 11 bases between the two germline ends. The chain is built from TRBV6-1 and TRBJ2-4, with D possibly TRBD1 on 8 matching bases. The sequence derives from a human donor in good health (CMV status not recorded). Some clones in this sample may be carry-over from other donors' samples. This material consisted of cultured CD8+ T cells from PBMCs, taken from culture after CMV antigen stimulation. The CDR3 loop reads CASSEERDRAKNIQYF. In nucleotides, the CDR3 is TGTGCCAGCAGTGAAGAGCGGGACAGGGCCAAAAACATTCAGTACTTC.